The 17 T cell receptor beta chains below were found in one sample sequenced in a study of response to subunit inactivated influenza vaccine. TCRdb fed the RT-PCR reads into MiXCR, producing one record per CDR3 protein. This table has more than 450,000 distinct CDR3 sequences, about 8% appearing once. The sample here was PBMCs from blood, taken roughly 24 months after vaccination. The receptors were gathered from a man aged 45 to 75 who received an inactivated influenza vaccine.

This chain links TRBV7-2 with TRBJ2-7; TRBD2 is a possible D gene (5 bases). Germline-derived CDR1 and CDR2 are SGHTA and FQGNSA. CDR3 length: 15 residues. V was cut by 1 base and J by 5 bases, with 15 bases left in between. The CDR3 protein is CASSLVGSRGNEQYF. CDR3 DNA: TGTGCCAGCAGCTTAGTGGGCAGCCGGGGTAACGAGCAGTACTTC. Together with reference TRBV7-2 and TRBJ2-7, the CDR3 gives the full variable domain: GAGVSQSPSNKVTEKGKDVELRCDPISGHTALYWYRQSLGQGLEFLIYFQGNSAPDKSGLPSDRFSAERTGGSVSTLTIQRTQQEDSAVYLCASSLVGSRGNEQYFGPGTRLTVT.

The chain has TRBV2 and TRBJ2-5, with TRBD1 matching 9 bases. Losses at the gene ends were 5 bases for V and 3 bases for J; bases not matched to a gene: 7. Germline V gene sequence: CDR1 SNHLY, CDR2 FYNNEI. The CDR3 has 15 residues. In nucleotides, the CDR3 is TGTGCCAGCAGTACACAGGGGGCGAGAGAAGAGACCCAGTACTTC. Amino acids: CASSTQGAREETQYF.

In this sample, this clonotype turned up a few times. The rearrangement links TRBV28 to TRBJ2-5; possible D gene TRBD1, 6 bases. V was clipped by 1 base and J by 5 bases, with 11 bases between them. This CDR3 spans 14 amino acids. CDR1 MDHEN and CDR2 SYDVKM come from the germline V gene. The CDR3 DNA sequence: TGTGCCAGCAGTTTATTGGGGGCAGGGGAGACCCAGTACTTC. It yields the protein CASSLLGAGETQYF.

V and J are TRBV7-2 and TRBJ2-5, with 7 positions matching TRBD2. Losses at the gene ends were 1 base for V and 7 bases for J; bases not matched to a gene: 9. The CDR3 spans 15 residues. CDR1 and CDR2 (germline): SGHTA, FQGNSA. CDR3 bases: TGTGCCAGCAGCTTAGGCTTGGCGGGAGCTCCGACCCAGTACTTC. Residues: CASSLGLAGAPTQYF.

The chain couples TRBV4-2 to TRBJ2-5; D is possibly TRBD2 (5 bases). Germline V gives CDR1 LGHNA, CDR2 YNFKEQ. This CDR3 contains 15 residues. Between the trimmed V and J ends, which lost 1 base and 5 bases, there was a span of 14 bases. CDR3 sequence (DNA): TGTGCCAGCAGCCAAGGGGATGAGGGAATGGAGACCCAGTACTTC. Its translation: CASSQGDEGMETQYF.

This clonotype appeared many times. The rearrangement links TRBV29-1 to TRBJ1-3, with D possibly being TRBD1 (6 bases). Looked up from germline, CDR1 is SQVTM and CDR2 is ANQGSEA. The V and J ends lost 7 bases and 9 bases respectively, with 22 bases between them. The CDR3 is made up of 14 amino acids. CDR3: CSARVEQGFTTIYF. The CDR3 DNA sequence: TGCAGCGCCAGAGTCGAGCAGGGGTTCACCACCATATATTTT.

The CDR3 sequence is CASSYRRDNEQFF. CDR3 sequence (DNA): TGTGCCAGCAGTTATCGGCGGGACAATGAGCAGTTCTTC. V is TRBV6-2 or TRBV6-3 and J is TRBJ2-1; possible D gene TRBD2, 5 bases. Per the germline V gene, CDR1 is MNHEY and CDR2 is SVGEGT. V gave up 3 bases and J gave up 5 bases, with 8 bases separating them. CDR3 size: 13 residues.

The chain is built from TRBV10-3 and TRBJ1-2; the D gene is possibly TRBD1 (5 bases). The CDR3 contains 15 residues. The germline V gene encodes CDR1 ENHRY and CDR2 SYGVKD. With 3 bases removed from V and 0 bases from J, the gap between germline ends came to 11 bases. The CDR3 nucleotides are TGTGCCATCAGTGAAGAACAGGCCACTAACTATGGCTACACCTTC. Translating it yields CAISEEQATNYGYTF.

In this sample, this clonotype turned up a few times. The chain joins TRBV7-8 to TRBJ1-4; TRBD1 might be the D (5 bases). The CDR3 is made up of 13 amino acids. Trimming removed 5 bases at V and 8 bases at J, with 12 bases between. Germline values: CDR1 SGHVS, CDR2 FQNEAQ. CDR3 DNA: TGTGCCAGCAGCAAGGGACCGCAAGAAAAACTGTTTTTT. This sequence encodes CASSKGPQEKLFF.

The V gene is TRBV6-2 or TRBV6-3, the J gene TRBJ1-5; D is unclear. The germline V gene has CDR1 MNHEY and CDR2 SVGEGT. Trimming shortened V by 5 bases and J by 9 bases, and 11 bases separated the two germline ends. CDR3 length: 12 amino acids. The CDR3 here is CASSRTPRPQHF. Here the CDR3 DNA reads TGTGCCAGCAGTCGGACGCCTCGGCCCCAGCATTTT.

This chain connects TRBV2 to TRBJ2-5; TRBD1 is a possible D gene (5 bases). There are 15 residues in the CDR3. Germline V gene lookup returns CDR1 SNHLY and CDR2 FYNNEI. Trimming took 2 bases from V and 4 from J, leaving 14 bases between them. CDR3 nucleotides: TGTGCCAGCAGTGAACACTACAGGCAAAGAGAGACCCAGTACTTC. Translation: CASSEHYRQRETQYF. Full variable domain (rest looked up from reference TRBV2 and TRBJ2-5): EPEVTQTPSHQVTQMGQEVILRCVPISNHLYFYWYRQILGQKVEFLVSFYNNEISEKSEIFDDQFSVERPDGSNFTLKIRSTKLEDSAMYFCASSEHYRQRETQYFGPGTRLLVL.

Many counts were recorded for this clonotype. The V gene is TRBV7-2, the J gene TRBJ2-7; maybe TRBD2 (5 bases). Trimming stripped 3 bases from V and 4 bases from J, with 13 bases between. The V gene's germline CDR1 is SGHTA and CDR2 FQGNSA. This CDR3 is built from 14 residues. The CDR3 bases are TGTGCCAGCAGCTTGAGGGCAGGTGGTTACGAGCAGTACTTC. Its protein is CASSLRAGGYEQYF. The full variable domain, rest sourced from reference TRBV7-2 and TRBJ2-7, is GAGVSQSPSNKVTEKGKDVELRCDPISGHTALYWYRQSLGQGLEFLIYFQGNSAPDKSGLPSDRFSAERTGGSVSTLTIQRTQQEDSAVYLCASSLRAGGYEQYFGPGTRLTVT.

This clonotype was observed at least ten times. The chain combines TRBV20-1 with TRBJ2-7; TRBD1 aligns across 10 bases. This CDR3 region has 14 residues. The ends lost 6 bases at V and 1 base at J; junction bases unmatched: 6. Germline V gene sequence: CDR1 DFQATT, CDR2 SNEGSKA (reference sequence). CDR3: CSASRDRGSYEQYF. CDR3 nucleotides: TGCAGTGCGAGCCGGGACAGGGGTTCCTACGAGCAGTACTTC.

This clonotype was observed at least ten times. The chain couples TRBV27 to TRBJ1-6; D call uncertain. CDR3 length: 13 residues. Between the trimmed V and J ends, which lost 6 bases and 5 bases, there was a span of 8 bases. Germline V CDR1 and CDR2: MNHEY, SMNVEV (reference sequence). CDR3 region: CASRDLDNSPLHF. CDR3 in DNA: TGTGCCAGCAGGGATCTAGATAATTCACCCCTCCACTTT.

In this sample, this clonotype turned up many times. CDR3 sequence: CATSDFGRMNTEAFF. CDR3 sequence (DNA): TGTGCCACCAGTGATTTCGGGAGGATGAACACTGAAGCTTTCTTT. The chain links TRBV24-1 to TRBJ1-1; D remains ambiguous. Germline V CDR1 and CDR2: KGHDR, SFDVKD. Trimming removed 1 base from V and 0 bases from J, with 8 bases in between. CDR3 size: 15 residues.

This clonotype was seen a handful of times. The chain combines TRBV4-3 with TRBJ2-3; 9 positions agree with TRBD1. The germline V gene has CDR1 LGHNA and CDR2 YSLEER. V trimming: 4 bases; J trimming: 4 bases; junction bases outside the gene matches: 12. The CDR3 totals 17 residues. The CDR3 loop reads CASSLYLGQGISDTQYF. The CDR3 DNA follows: TGCGCCAGCAGCCTGTACTTGGGACAGGGAATATCAGATACGCAGTATTTT.

This clonotype occurred many times. The rearrangement joins TRBV7-2 to TRBJ2-6; TRBD2 is a possible D gene (6 bases). In germline, CDR1 is SGHTA, CDR2 FQGNSA. Trimming took 5 bases from V and 4 from J, leaving 12 bases between them. This CDR3 contains 15 residues. DNA for the CDR3: TGTGCCAGCAGCAATAGCGGTTCCGGGGCCAACGTCCTGACTTTC. Protein sequence: CASSNSGSGANVLTF.